Below are 22 T cell receptor beta chains sequenced from a single sample in a study of T-cell memory formation after mild COVID-19. TCRdb ran MiXCR on the 5' RACE reads and lists one entry per CDR3 protein. The repertoire consists of 200,000 to 250,000 distinct CDR3 sequences, with over 9% occurring once and the leading ten covering 22%. Sequencing was performed on PBMCs or a T cell subset sorted from them (not recorded which). These receptors were collected from a man between 18 and 35 years old who had mild COVID-19 (a few samples of this study predate the infection). Cell type and time point are not known.

This clonotype occurred a few times. This chain joins TRBV7-8 and TRBJ2-5; D gene uncertain. In germline, CDR1 is SGHVS, CDR2 FQNEAQ. CDR3 length: 14 amino acids. Between the trimmed V and J ends, which lost 5 bases and 5 bases, there was a span of 15 bases. CDR3: CASSQRPIRETQYF. CDR3 sequence (DNA): TGTGCCAGCAGCCAACGACCCATCCGGGAGACCCAGTACTTC.

The gene calls are TRBV6-2 or TRBV6-3 and TRBJ2-7; 8 nucleotides align to TRBD2. The CDR3 has 15 residues. From germline, CDR1 is MNHEY and CDR2 SVGEGT. The V and J ends lost 7 bases and 6 bases, in that order; junction bases with no gene match: 14. CDR3 bases: TGTGCCAGCATCGACCGGCTGGGACTAGAAAGCGAGCAGTACTTC. This codes for CASIDRLGLESEQYF.

The V gene is TRBV5-1, the J gene TRBJ2-7, with 7 bases lining up with TRBD1. Germline CDR1 is SGHRS and CDR2 is YFSETQ. The CDR3 covers 15 residues. V lost 2 bases to trimming and J lost 2 bases; unmatched junction nucleotides: 7. The CDR3 DNA reads as TGCGCCAGCAGCTTACCAAGGACAGGAACCTACGAGCAGTACTTC. This encodes CASSLPRTGTYEQYF. The variable domain in full, with the rest retrieved from reference TRBV5-1 and TRBJ2-7, is KAGVTQTPRYLIKTRGQQVTLSCSPISGHRSVSWYQQTPGQGLQFLFEYFSETQRNKGNFPGRFSGRQFSNSRSEMNVSTLELGDSALYLCASSLPRTGTYEQYFGPGTRLTVT.

This clonotype has a handful of counts. V usage is TRBV20-1 and J usage is TRBJ1-2; D perhaps matches TRBD1 (6 bases). V lost 3 bases to trimming and J lost 6 bases, with 14 bases between them. From germline, CDR1 is DFQATT and CDR2 SNEGSKA (reference sequence). The CDR3 length is 13 residues. The CDR3 DNA reads as TGCAGTGCTAGTCAGGGGCAGCAGCATGGCTACACCTTC. Its protein is CSASQGQQHGYTF.

This chain links TRBV7-9 with TRBJ2-1; D uncertain. Germline-derived CDR1 and CDR2 are SEHNR and FQNEAQ (reference sequence). The CDR3 is 13 amino acids. V was shortened by 0 bases and J by 7 bases, with 7 bases between the two germline ends. The DNA for the CDR3 is TGTGCCAGCAGCTTAGCGTCCGGAAATGAGCAGTTCTTC. This codes for CASSLASGNEQFF.

This clonotype was observed a handful of times. This chain joins TRBV5-1 and TRBJ1-2; possibly TRBD1 for D (5 bases). Trimming shortened V by 8 bases and J by 3 bases, and 11 bases separated the two germline ends. CDR3 length: 12 residues. Germline V gives CDR1 SGHRS, CDR2 YFSETQ. The CDR3: CASKDIYYGYTF. As DNA, the CDR3 is TGCGCCAGTAAGGACATTTACTATGGCTACACCTTC. The variable domain in full, with the rest retrieved from reference TRBV5-1 and TRBJ1-2, is KAGVTQTPRYLIKTRGQQVTLSCSPISGHRSVSWYQQTPGQGLQFLFEYFSETQRNKGNFPGRFSGRQFSNSRSEMNVSTLELGDSALYLCASKDIYYGYTFGSGTRLTVV.

This clonotype was seen more than once but under ten times. The chain combines TRBV5-1 with TRBJ1-1; TRBD1 matches 10 bases. Germline CDR1 is SGHRS and CDR2 is YFSETQ. The CDR3 has 13 residues. Trimming cost V 4 bases and J 8 bases; bases outside gene matches: 5. CDR3 in amino acids: CASSNRDRGEAFF. In DNA form, the CDR3 reads TGCGCCAGCAGCAACCGGGACAGGGGCGAAGCTTTCTTT.

The V gene is TRBV7-2, the J gene TRBJ2-2; 9 bases fit TRBD1. The CDR3 length is 14 residues. Per germline, CDR1 SGHTA and CDR2 FQGNSA. V trimming: 5 bases; J trimming: 5 bases; junction bases outside the gene matches: 3. The CDR3 loop reads CASSQGQGTGELFF. Here the CDR3 DNA reads TGTGCCAGCAGCCAGGGACAGGGTACCGGGGAGCTGTTTTTT.

This clonotype has a handful of counts. This chain uses TRBV7-9 with TRBJ2-5, with 8 bases aligning to TRBD2. Germline V gene sequence: CDR1 SEHNR, CDR2 FQNEAQ (reference sequence). The trim removed 7 bases at V and 4 bases at J, leaving 5 bases unmatched. The CDR3 consists of 13 residues. The CDR3: CASIEGLAETQYF. DNA of the CDR3: TGTGCCAGCATCGAAGGACTAGCAGAGACCCAGTACTTC.

The chain employs TRBV20-1 and TRBJ1-1; unclear D gene. The V gene lost 7 bases and the J gene lost 1 base, with 10 bases spanning the gap. The CDR3 has 12 amino acids. The germline CDR1 and CDR2 sequences are DFQATT and SNEGSKA (reference sequence). In DNA form, the CDR3 reads TGCAGTGAGTTAGGTCCGAACACTGAAGCTTTCTTT. The encoded protein is CSELGPNTEAFF.

The sample holds a few counts of this clonotype. The genes are TRBV6-1 and TRBJ2-7, with TRBD1 as a possible D gene (7 bases). The germline gives CDR1 MNHNS, CDR2 SASEGT. Trimming removed 6 bases at V and 0 bases at J, with 15 bases between. This CDR3 contains 15 residues. As DNA, the CDR3 is TGTGCCAGCAGGGAGGGGGCGGGGCCCTCCTACGAGCAGTACTTC. Its translation is CASREGAGPSYEQYF.

There are many counts of this clonotype. This rearrangement joins TRBV6-6 to TRBJ2-5; D not resolved. CDR1 is MNHNY, CDR2 SVGAGI, per germline (reference sequence). The CDR3 covers 13 residues. Trimming took off 5 bases at V and 7 bases at J, with 14 bases between the two ends. The CDR3, as DNA: TGTGCCAGCAGTAAAAGCCACGAAGGGACCCAGTACTTC. Amino acid sequence: CASSKSHEGTQYF.

This clonotype turned up a few times. V gene TRBV20-1 combines with J gene TRBJ1-2; D unclear. V was shortened by 4 bases and J by 4 bases, with 10 bases between the two germline ends. Germline assignment: CDR1 DFQATT and CDR2 SNEGSKA (reference sequence). The CDR3 runs 12 residues. The CDR3 is CSATWQVYGYTF. The CDR3 DNA reads TGCAGTGCTACATGGCAGGTCTATGGCTACACCTTC.

This clonotype was seen only once. The chain recombines TRBV12-3 or TRBV12-4 with TRBJ2-3; D may correspond to TRBD1 or TRBD2 (5 bases each). The CDR3 consists of 15 residues. The ends were cut back, 5 bases at V and 2 bases at J, with 14 bases in the middle. Here the CDR3 reads CASSARDGNTDTQYF. In DNA, the CDR3 is TGTGCCAGCAGTGCCCGGGACGGAAACACAGATACGCAGTATTTT.

This clonotype came up many times. V is TRBV12-3 or TRBV12-4 and J is TRBJ2-2, with no clear D. CDR3 size: 12 residues. Trimming took 3 bases from V and 5 from J, leaving 4 bases between them. The CDR3 DNA is TGTGCCAGCAGTTTTGAGACCGGGGAGCTGTTTTTT. Its translation is CASSFETGELFF.

The chain employs TRBV9 and TRBJ1-1, with D perhaps TRBD1 (5 bases). The CDR3 has 12 amino acids. Germline CDR1 reads SGDLS; CDR2 reads YYNGEE. The ends were cut back, 8 bases at V and 5 bases at J, with 13 bases in the middle. The CDR3 sequence is CASGDGWTEAFF. The CDR3, as DNA: TGTGCCAGTGGGGACGGGTGGACTGAAGCTTTCTTT.

This clonotype was observed many times. The rearrangement uses TRBV5-1 and TRBJ2-7; tentatively, D is TRBD1 (8 bases). This CDR3 is built from 14 residues. Germline loops: CDR1 SGHRS, CDR2 YFSETQ. Trimming cost V 4 bases and J 3 bases, with 14 bases left between them. For the CDR3, the DNA is TGCGCCAGCAGCCGGAACAGGGGGGGCTACGAGCAGTACGTC. Amino acids: CASSRNRGGYEQYV.

V gene TRBV5-5 combines with J gene TRBJ1-2, with a weak D call TRBD1 (6 bases). Germline V lookup: CDR1 SGHKS, CDR2 YYEKEE (reference sequence). The V end was cut by 2 bases, the J end by 13 bases, with 15 bases between. The CDR3 loop spans 12 amino acids. CDR3 sequence reads: CASSFQGKAGTF. In DNA form, the CDR3 reads TGTGCCAGCAGCTTTCAGGGGAAAGCGGGCACCTTC. Drawing the rest from reference TRBV5-5 and TRBJ1-2, the complete variable domain is DAGVTQSPTHLIKTRGQQVTLRCSPISGHKSVSWYQQVLGQGPQFIFQYYEKEERGRGNFPDRFSARQFPNYSSELNVNALLLGDSALYLCASSFQGKAGTFGSGTRLTVV.

The genes are TRBV7-3 and TRBJ2-6; D not certain. The V gene lost 1 base and the J gene lost 0 bases, with 7 bases spanning the gap. There are 16 residues in the CDR3. Germline V CDR1 and CDR2: SGHTA, FQGTGA. The CDR3 sequence is CASSLRGYSGANVLTF. In DNA form, the CDR3 reads TGTGCCAGCAGCTTAAGGGGTTACTCTGGGGCCAACGTCCTGACTTTC.

This chain joins TRBV29-1 and TRBJ2-7, with D possibly TRBD1 on 6 matching bases. From germline, CDR1 is SQVTM and CDR2 ANQGSEA. Trimming took 5 bases from V and 1 from J, leaving 12 bases between them. The CDR3 loop spans 13 amino acids. The CDR3 spells CSVTPGHSYEQYF. CDR3 in DNA: TGCAGCGTTACCCCGGGACATTCCTACGAGCAGTACTTC.

The V call is TRBV6-6, the J call TRBJ1-6; possibly TRBD1 for D (5 bases). Trimming shortened V by 2 bases and J by 9 bases, and 11 bases separated the two germline ends. Germline V gene data show CDR1 as MNHNY and CDR2 as SVGAGI (reference sequence). The CDR3 sequence is 14 residues long. The chain's CDR3 is CASSYRGLGSPLHF. DNA for the CDR3: TGTGCCAGCAGTTACAGGGGTTTGGGTTCACCCCTCCACTTT.

This clonotype was observed a handful of times. The V call is TRBV10-3, the J call TRBJ2-1, with TRBD2 as a possible D gene (5 bases). Germline V CDR1 and CDR2: ENHRY, SYGVKD. The CDR3 has 12 amino acids. The CDR3 loop is CSSRSPGNEQFF. The CDR3 DNA reads TGTTCTTCCCGCTCCCCGGGGAATGAGCAGTTCTTC.